This TCR beta chain was sequenced for a study of beta chain features in type 1 diabetes. General observations from the study: Moderate but significant shortening of TCRB CDR3s was recorded in all four CD4+ subsets from Type 1 diabetes patients.

Once sorted, every population was more than 95% pure. Germline V CDR1 and CDR2: SGHTA, FQGNSA. The CDR3 is made up of 16 amino acids. V was shortened by 1 base and J by 10 bases, with 22 bases between the two germline ends. As for this clone: Its target is unknown.

Since all of the isolated RNA was reverse transcribed, expressed TCRB transcripts were what got sequenced. Only in-frame clones appear in the TCRdb table, and some are missing; sequencing was by immunoSEQ multiplex PCR. The sample has tens of thousands of clones; roughly 70% are singletons. This chain connects TRBV7-2 to TRBJ2-5, with D possibly TRBD2 on 7 matching bases. The origin of this receptor is a woman under 30 with type 1 diabetes. The material sequenced was Tregs from blood. CDR3 sequence: CASSLVWGGLLEDQYF. The CDR3 DNA sequence: TGTGCCAGCAGCTTAGTATGGGGGGGCCTTCTAGAGGACCAGTACTTC.